A single sample gave rise to the 3 T cell receptor beta chains below, sequenced in a study of blood T cell repertoires in COVID-19. This table comes from immunoSEQ multiplex PCR, and its TCRdb copy is limited to in-frame clones, with some not included. This sample has approximately 220,000 clones, with over 80% found just once. The sequenced material came from PBMCs or T cells enriched from blood (not recorded which). These TCRs come from a woman aged 25 to 39 with acute COVID-19.

J is TRBJ1-5 and V is TRBV11-2; TRBD1 matches at 7 bases. Germline-derived CDR1 and CDR2 are SGHAT and FQNNGV. V lost 1 base to trimming and J lost 4 bases; unmatched junction nucleotides: 4. This CDR3 has 15 residues. CDR3: CASSLGSGGNQPQHF. The CDR3 nucleotides are TGTGCCAGCAGCTTAGGCTCAGGGGGGAATCAGCCCCAGCATTTT. Together with reference TRBV11-2 and TRBJ1-5, the CDR3 gives the full variable domain: EAGVAQSPRYKIIEKRQSVAFWCNPISGHATLYWYQQILGQGPKLLIQFQNNGVVDDSQLPKDRFSAERLKGVDSTLKIQPAKLEDSAVYLCASSLGSGGNQPQHFGDGTRLSIL.

This clone was picked up one time. The chain recombines TRBV5-6 with TRBJ2-3; 14 bases are a match to TRBD2. V shed 3 bases, J shed 1 base, and the junction held 4 bases outside the gene matches. The CDR3 runs 17 residues. Germline V gives CDR1 SGHDT, CDR2 YYEEEE. The CDR3 sequence: CASSSTSGGVRTDTQYF. CDR3 coding DNA: TGTGCCAGCAGCTCGACTAGCGGGGGGGTCCGCACAGATACGCAGTATTTT.

The rearrangement uses TRBV19 and TRBJ2-7; 7 bases fit TRBD1. CDR3 size: 15 residues. V was clipped by 5 bases and J by 5 bases; unmatched bases: 12. Germline loops: CDR1 LNHDA, CDR2 SQIVND (reference sequence). This CDR3 reads CASSGDSFAQNEQYF. The CDR3 nucleotides read TGTGCCAGTAGTGGGGACAGTTTTGCACAAAACGAGCAGTACTTC.